The present TCR beta chain was sequenced within a study of blood T cells in healthy people across ages. Through a sample-barcoded 5' primer and a J-beta primer mix, a second PCR was run for roughly 7 to 12 cycles. TCRdb analysed the 5' RACE reads with MiXCR anew, one entry per CDR3 protein. Of roughly 900,000 distinct CDR3 sequences detected, roughly 43% appear once; the ten largest clones hold roughly an eighth. The V end lost 5 bases, the J end lost 10 bases, and 12 bases lay between the germline ends. The germline gives CDR1 LGHDT, CDR2 YNNKEL (reference sequence). The CDR3 is 11 residues long. Sequences were obtained from blood. The chain employs TRBV3-1 and TRBJ2-7; possibly TRBD1 for D (5 bases). This TCR was recovered from a man aged 25-45 years in good health. CDR3 bases: TGTGCCAGCAGCAAAGGAGACAGCCAGTACTTC. Translating gives CASSKGDSQYF.